This passage covers 20 T cell receptor beta chains from one sample sequenced in a study of blood T cell repertoires in COVID-19. This table comes from immunoSEQ multiplex PCR, and its TCRdb copy is limited to in-frame clones, with some not included. The sample lists about 270,000 clones; approximately 85% were seen once. Material for sequencing was PBMCs or T cells enriched from blood (not recorded which). The origin of the receptors is a woman aged 45-65 years with acute COVID-19.

CDR3 coding DNA: TGTGCCTGGAGGGAGACTAGCGGGGGGCCGAGAGAGACCCAGTACTTC. Translation: CAWRETSGGPRETQYF. The chain uses TRBV30 and TRBJ2-5; 13 nucleotides line up with TRBD2. The V segment lost 3 bases and the J segment 4 bases; nucleotides outside the gene matches: 8. This CDR3 has 16 residues. Per the germline V gene, CDR1 is GTSNPN and CDR2 is SVGIG (reference sequence).

A remark on this clone: An end of the junction does not agree with germline; a read error may underlie this. The chain links TRBV7-6 to TRBJ2-2, with D hard to call. The CDR3 sequence is 15 residues long. Germline CDR1 reads SGHVS; CDR2 reads FNYEAQ. CDR3 coding DNA: TGTGCCAGCAGCTTATTGGCAGCGAACCCCGGGGAGCTGTTTTTT. Translated: CASSLLAANPGELFF.

The chain carries TRBV25-1 and TRBJ2-7; TRBD2 aligns across 9 bases. This CDR3 spans 14 amino acids. Unmatched junction bases numbered 5, after V lost 5 bases and J lost 3 bases. Per the germline V gene, CDR1 is MGHDK and CDR2 is SYGVNS. This CDR3 reads CASSLAGTNYEQYF. The CDR3 bases are TGTGCCAGCAGTCTAGCGGGGACCAACTACGAGCAGTACTTC.

This chain links TRBV5-1 with TRBJ2-6, with D uncertain. The CDR3 spans 14 residues. Between the trimmed V and J ends, which lost 2 bases and 0 bases, there was a span of 3 bases. Germline CDR1 SGHRS, CDR2 YFSETQ. CDR3 protein: CASSLLSGANVLTF. CDR3 bases: TGCGCCAGCAGCTTACTCTCTGGGGCCAACGTCCTGACTTTC.

V gene TRBV12-3 or TRBV12-4 combines with J gene TRBJ2-3; D unresolved. This CDR3 is built from 12 residues. The V and J ends lost 1 base and 10 bases respectively, with 9 bases between them. The DNA for the CDR3 is TGTGCCAGCAGTTTAGTCAGCGAGGCGCAGTATTTT. It specifies CASSLVSEAQYF.

V is TRBV7-9 and J is TRBJ2-1; 7 bases are shared with TRBD2. Trimming at V came to 3 bases and at J to 8 bases, leaving 13 bases not matched to a gene. CDR3 size: 16 residues. Per germline, CDR1 SEHNR and CDR2 FQNEAQ (reference sequence). CDR3 DNA sequence: TGTGCCAGCAGCTTGGACGGACTAGTGGCAGGCCATGAGCAGTTCTTC. Amino acids: CASSLDGLVAGHEQFF.

The rearrangement uses TRBV6-5 and TRBJ1-5, with 7 bases that match TRBD1. Trimming took 5 bases from V and 2 from J; bases not matched to a gene: 0. The germline CDR1 and CDR2 sequences are MNHEY and SVGAGI. The CDR3 has 13 amino acids. CDR3 region: CASSTGGNQPQHF. Here the CDR3 DNA reads TGTGCCAGCAGTACAGGGGGCAATCAGCCCCAGCATTTT.

The rearrangement uses TRBV4-3 and TRBJ1-2; D gene unclear. V lost 1 base and J 6 bases, leaving 12 bases between the germline ends. Germline V gives CDR1 LGHNA, CDR2 YSLEER. This CDR3 is 14 amino acids long. The DNA for the CDR3 is TGCGCCAGCAGCCAAGGACGGCAACTAGATGGCTACACCTTC. As protein: CASSQGRQLDGYTF.

This clone has only one observation. The V and J genes are TRBV30 and TRBJ1-4; D is uncertain. Trimming cost V 4 bases and J 6 bases, with 12 bases left between them. The CDR3 totals 13 residues. Germline assignment: CDR1 GTSNPN and CDR2 SVGIG (reference sequence). The CDR3 spells CAWTVQVHEKLFF. In DNA form, the CDR3 reads TGTGCCTGGACCGTCCAGGTCCATGAAAAACTGTTTTTT.

This clone showed up just a few times. The rearrangement uses TRBV18 and TRBJ2-1; TRBD2 agrees at 9 bases. After removal of 4 bases from V and 6 bases from J, the junction contained 10 bases not matched to a gene. The CDR3 has 16 amino acids. The germline V gene has CDR1 KGHSH and CDR2 LQKENI. In nucleotides, the CDR3 is TGTGCCAGCTCACTCCCAAGCGGGACTAGCCGCAATGAGCAGTTCTTC. Translation: CASSLPSGTSRNEQFF.

This chain connects TRBV11-2 to TRBJ1-4; TRBD1 is a possible D gene (5 bases). This CDR3 contains 15 residues. V was cut by 5 bases and J by 2 bases, with 12 bases left in between. Looked up from germline, CDR1 is SGHAT and CDR2 is FQNNGV. The CDR3 spells CASSRGGATNEKLFF. The CDR3 region has the DNA TGTGCCAGCAGCCGAGGCGGGGCGACTAATGAAAAACTGTTTTTT.

The rearrangement links TRBV28 to TRBJ1-4; 7 positions match TRBD1. With V trimmed by 4 bases and J by 8 bases, 10 bases remained unmatched. Germline CDR1 is MDHEN and CDR2 is SYDVKM. This CDR3 region has 15 residues. CDR3 in amino acids: CASSSGQDLWEKLFF. The CDR3 DNA is TGTGCCAGCAGTTCCGGACAGGATTTATGGGAAAAACTGTTTTTT.

V is TRBV7-8 and J is TRBJ1-3, with 8 positions matching TRBD1. Germline V gene data show CDR1 as SGHVS and CDR2 as FQNEAQ. Unmatched junction bases numbered 17, after V lost 5 bases and J lost 8 bases. This CDR3 has 17 residues. The CDR3 sequence: CASSRVATGDSRDTIYF. CDR3 bases: TGTGCCAGCAGCCGAGTAGCGACAGGGGATTCTCGCGACACCATATATTTT. The variable domain in full, completed from reference TRBV7-8 and TRBJ1-3, reads GAGVSQSPRYKVAKRGQDVALRCDPISGHVSLFWYQQALGQGPEFLTYFQNEAQLDKSGLPSDRFFAERPEGSVSTLKIQRTQQEDSAVYLCASSRVATGDSRDTIYFGEGSWLTVV.

There are a few counts of this clone. J is TRBJ2-2 and V is TRBV9; a weak D match, TRBD1 (7 bases). V was cut by 4 bases and J by 0 bases, with 16 bases left in between. The CDR3 spans 17 residues. Per the germline V gene, CDR1 is SGDLS and CDR2 is YYNGEE. The CDR3 DNA reads TGTGCCAGCAGCCCCCCGGCGGGACAGCCGAACACCGGGGAGCTGTTTTTT. The encoded protein is CASSPPAGQPNTGELFF.

J is TRBJ2-5 and V is TRBV30, with unresolved D. The CDR3 sequence is 12 residues long. The V and J ends lost 2 bases and 5 bases respectively, with 9 bases between them. Per the germline V gene, CDR1 is GTSNPN and CDR2 is SVGIG (reference sequence). The CDR3 nucleotides read TGTGCCTGGAGTTTTAAGAGGGAGACCCAGTACTTC. It is translated as CAWSFKRETQYF. Looking up the rest from reference TRBV30 and TRBJ2-5 gives the full variable domain: SQTIHQWPATLVQPVGSPLSLECTVEGTSNPNLYWYRQAAGRGLQLLFYSVGIGQISSEVPQNLSASRPQDRQFILSSKKLLLSDSGFYLCAWSFKRETQYFGPGTRLLVL.

The chain has TRBV29-1 and TRBJ1-6; TRBD1 agrees at 9 bases. The CDR3 runs to 14 residues. Germline CDR1 SQVTM, CDR2 ANQGSEA. With V trimmed by 5 bases and J by 9 bases, 8 bases remained unmatched. The CDR3 protein is CSVRLPGQGSPLHF. CDR3 DNA sequence: TGCAGCGTTCGTCTCCCGGGACAGGGTTCACCCCTCCACTTT.

This chain joins TRBV5-4 and TRBJ2-1; D not certain. Trimming cost V 7 bases and J 4 bases, with 9 bases left between them. The CDR3 is made up of 12 amino acids. Germline values: CDR1 SGHNT, CDR2 YYREEE (reference sequence). DNA of the CDR3: TGTGCCAGCGCCAAAGAGTACAATGAGCAGTTCTTC. It translates to CASAKEYNEQFF.

This chain joins TRBV7-8 and TRBJ1-6, with 9 bases lining up with TRBD1. The CDR3 runs to 15 residues. CDR1 and CDR2 from the germline V gene are SGHVS and FQNEAQ. The V and J ends lost 4 bases and 6 bases, in that order; junction bases with no gene match: 4. CDR3 sequence: CASSSTGQGNSPLHF. DNA of the CDR3: TGTGCCAGCAGCTCAACGGGACAGGGTAATTCACCCCTCCACTTT.

J is TRBJ2-1 and V is TRBV19, with D possibly being TRBD1 (6 bases). Trimming left V 7 bases short and J 3 bases short, with 13 bases between. Germline CDR1 LNHDA, CDR2 SQIVND (reference sequence). This CDR3 contains 14 residues. This chain's CDR3 is CASTTGHDYNEQFF. The DNA for the CDR3 is TGTGCCAGTACAACGGGACACGACTACAATGAGCAGTTCTTC.

V usage is TRBV4-2 and J usage is TRBJ1-2; D is perhaps TRBD1 (5 bases). Germline V CDR1 and CDR2: LGHNA, YNFKEQ. This CDR3 region has 15 residues. Trimming removed 1 base at V and 7 bases at J, with 16 bases between. Written as DNA, the CDR3 is TGTGCCAGCAGCCAAGGGTTTAGGGGATGGAGTGGCTACACCTTC. Amino acid sequence: CASSQGFRGWSGYTF.